The 22 T cell receptor beta chains listed next were all sequenced from one sample in a study of cytomegalovirus exposure and HLA in healthy donors. Assay used: immunoSEQ multiplex PCR; TCRdb lists only in-frame clones, some missing. The sample includes some 160,000 clones, roughly nine tenths of them seen just once. Sequenced input: PBMCs. These receptors were taken from a man between 18 and 35 years old in good health and CMV-seronegative.

This clone was detected only once. V gene TRBV5-6 combines with J gene TRBJ1-4; D may be TRBD1 (6 bases). Germline V lookup: CDR1 SGHDT, CDR2 YYEEEE. Trimming stripped 1 base from V and 4 bases from J, with 8 bases between. The CDR3 length is 14 residues. CDR3 amino acids: CASSLRGNNEKLFF. In nucleotides, the CDR3 is TGTGCCAGCAGCTTGAGGGGGAATAATGAAAAACTGTTTTTT.

CDR3: CASRRDSNYGYTF. The CDR3 DNA is TGTGCCAGCAGGCGGGACTCTAACTATGGCTACACCTTC. The genes are TRBV6-5 and TRBJ1-2; D might be TRBD1 (5 bases). The germline CDR1 and CDR2 sequences are MNHEY and SVGAGI. The CDR3 has 13 amino acids. The V gene lost 6 bases and the J gene lost 0 bases, with 8 bases spanning the gap.

V usage is TRBV18 and J usage is TRBJ1-1; possibly TRBD1 for D (5 bases). Looked up from germline, CDR1 is KGHSH and CDR2 is LQKENI. Trimming removed 3 bases from V and 6 bases from J, with 17 bases in between. The CDR3 loop spans 15 amino acids. CDR3 sequence: CASSPGRRGIAEAFF. CDR3 bases: TGTGCCAGCTCACCGGGTCGAAGGGGAATCGCTGAAGCTTTCTTT.

The chain has TRBV27 and TRBJ2-3, with TRBD2 identical over 11 bases. The V segment lost 8 bases and the J segment 5 bases; nucleotides outside the gene matches: 9. This CDR3 spans 15 amino acids. The germline gives CDR1 MNHEY, CDR2 SMNVEV (reference sequence). The CDR3 DNA sequence: TGTGCCAGCCGCTATATAGCGGGAGGGGGAGATACGCAGTATTTT. Translation: CASRYIAGGGDTQYF.

This rearrangement joins TRBV10-1 to TRBJ2-1; D not certain. Germline values: CDR1 WNHNN, CDR2 SYGVQD (reference sequence). The V end lost 6 bases, the J end lost 3 bases, and 15 bases lay between the germline ends. CDR3 length equals 15 residues. The chain's CDR3 is CASSPGRVNYNEQFF. Written as DNA, the CDR3 is TGCGCCAGCAGCCCAGGTCGAGTTAACTACAATGAGCAGTTCTTC.

This clone appeared a single time. This sequence joins TRBV18 and TRBJ1-5; D perhaps matches TRBD1 (6 bases). The CDR3 runs 15 residues. CDR1 KGHSH and CDR2 LQKENI come from the germline V gene. Trimming cost V 5 bases and J 5 bases, with 16 bases left between them. In DNA form, the CDR3 reads TGTGCCAGCTCATCACAGGGAGGTCGGGATCAGCCCCAGCATTTT. Its protein product is CASSSQGGRDQPQHF.

The chain uses TRBV9 and TRBJ2-2; tentative D call: TRBD2 (7 bases). Trimming took off 0 bases at V and 2 bases at J, with 17 bases between the two ends. This CDR3 region has 18 residues. CDR1 is SGDLS and CDR2 is YYNGEE in the germline V gene. CDR3 sequence reads: CASSVGVGGGLNTGELFF. The DNA of the CDR3 is TGTGCCAGCAGCGTAGGAGTGGGAGGGGGGCTAAACACCGGGGAGCTGTTTTTT.

The chain carries TRBV5-1 and TRBJ2-3; a possible D gene is TRBD2 (6 bases). The germline CDR1 and CDR2 sequences are SGHRS and YFSETQ. The CDR3 is made up of 14 amino acids. Trimming left V 4 bases short and J 0 bases short, with 9 bases between. CDR3 in amino acids: CASSPGTSTDTQYF. The CDR3 bases are TGCGCCAGCAGCCCCGGGACTAGCACAGATACGCAGTATTTT.

The chain links TRBV9 to TRBJ1-6, with no clear D. V was shortened by 6 bases and J by 12 bases, with 4 bases between the two germline ends. Looked up from germline, CDR1 is SGDLS and CDR2 is YYNGEE. This CDR3 contains 9 residues. The CDR3 DNA is TGTGCCAGCAACAAACCCCTCCACTTT. This translates into CASNKPLHF.

This sequence joins TRBV2 and TRBJ1-2; weak D call: TRBD1 (6 bases). V was cut by 2 bases and J by 4 bases, with 17 bases left in between. Germline CDR1 is SNHLY and CDR2 is FYNNEI. The CDR3 is 16 amino acids. The CDR3 DNA is TGTGCCAGCAGTGAATCTATTACAGGGACGGGCTATGGCTACACCTTC. Residues: CASSESITGTGYGYTF.

This chain uses TRBV5-1 with TRBJ2-2; TRBD1 aligns across 10 bases. Looked up from germline, CDR1 is SGHRS and CDR2 is YFSETQ. Trimming at V came to 3 bases and at J to 0 bases, leaving 5 bases not matched to a gene. This CDR3 has 17 amino acids. The CDR3 reads CASSSGTGVPNTGELFF. In DNA form, the CDR3 reads TGCGCCAGCAGCTCCGGGACAGGGGTGCCGAACACCGGGGAGCTGTTTTTT. Complete variable domain (other parts from reference TRBV5-1 and TRBJ2-2): KAGVTQTPRYLIKTRGQQVTLSCSPISGHRSVSWYQQTPGQGLQFLFEYFSETQRNKGNFPGRFSGRQFSNSRSEMNVSTLELGDSALYLCASSSGTGVPNTGELFFGEGSRLTVL.

The CDR3 region is CASSLAPRGPRGYTF. As DNA, the CDR3 is TGTGCCAGCAGCTTAGCGCCAAGGGGGCCGCGGGGCTACACCTTC. This chain uses TRBV7-9 with TRBJ1-2; 7 bases line up with TRBD1. Germline CDR1 and CDR2: SEHNR and FQNEAQ (reference sequence). The CDR3 runs to 15 residues. The V and J ends lost 0 bases and 8 bases, in that order; junction bases with no gene match: 9.

The chain recombines TRBV27 with TRBJ1-1; D is ambiguous. Trimming shortened V by 0 bases and J by 4 bases, and 18 bases separated the two germline ends. Germline V lookup: CDR1 MNHEY, CDR2 SMNVEV (reference sequence). This CDR3 region has 17 residues. The CDR3 coding sequence is TGTGCCAGCAGTTTATCGAAGGGAAGGAGGCGCCTCACTGAAGCTTTCTTT. Protein product: CASSLSKGRRRLTEAFF.

J is TRBJ1-1 and V is TRBV27; 7 bases are shared with TRBD1. CDR3 length: 18 amino acids. The J segment lost 1 base and the V segment lost 5 bases, leaving 16 bases of the junction unmatched. Per the germline V gene, CDR1 is MNHEY and CDR2 is SMNVEV (reference sequence). CDR3 coding DNA: TGTGCCAGCAGTCTCTACCCAGGGGGTTACGCATCGAACACTGAAGCTTTCTTT. This encodes CASSLYPGGYASNTEAFF.

This clone was seen a single time. The chain carries TRBV2 and TRBJ2-7, with TRBD1 matching 9 bases. The CDR3 loop spans 14 amino acids. CDR1 and CDR2 from the germline V gene are SNHLY and FYNNEI. V lost 4 bases to trimming and J lost 3 bases; unmatched junction nucleotides: 4. For the CDR3, the DNA is TGTGCCAGCAGTGGGACAGGGGTGAACTACGAGCAGTACTTC. Translating gives CASSGTGVNYEQYF.

This chain links TRBV27 with TRBJ1-5; D possibly corresponds to TRBD1 (6 bases). The CDR3 extends over 14 amino acids. Trimming left V 2 bases short and J 6 bases short, with 11 bases between. CDR1 is MNHEY and CDR2 is SMNVEV in the germline V gene (reference sequence). The CDR3 loop reads CASSLQGGGQPQHF. In nucleotides, the CDR3 is TGTGCCAGCAGTTTACAGGGAGGGGGTCAGCCCCAGCATTTT.

This clone came up once. The rearrangement uses TRBV10-3 and TRBJ2-7; 7 bases match TRBD1. This CDR3 region has 17 residues. Trimming at V came to 6 bases and at J to 6 bases, leaving 20 bases not matched to a gene. Germline V CDR1 and CDR2: ENHRY, SYGVKD. The CDR3 region has the DNA TGTGCCATCAGCAGCGCTACAGGGGCCGGCCGAAAGGGCGAGCAGTACTTC. The encoded protein is CAISSATGAGRKGEQYF.

This chain connects TRBV6-4 to TRBJ1-6; D is perhaps TRBD1 (5 bases). Germline lookup yields CDR1 MRHNA and CDR2 SNTAGT. This CDR3 spans 20 amino acids. The V end was cut by 8 bases, the J end by 2 bases, with 28 bases between. The CDR3 DNA reads as TGTGCCAGCCCCCACATTGGGGGGGTTAATCGACCCCCCTATAATTCACCCCTCCACTTT. Residues: CASPHIGGVNRPPYNSPLHF.

In nucleotides, the CDR3 is TGTGCCTGGAGTTCAGGGGTTCCGGGCTACACCTTC. This encodes CAWSSGVPGYTF. The chain links TRBV30 to TRBJ1-2, with a possible D match to TRBD1 (6 bases). The CDR3 covers 12 residues. The germline CDR1 and CDR2 sequences are GTSNPN and SVGIG (reference sequence). V dropped 2 bases and J dropped 8 bases, with 12 bases sitting between them.

V and J are TRBV5-6 and TRBJ2-6, with D perhaps TRBD2 (6 bases). Trimming took 1 base from V and 2 from J, leaving 13 bases between them. CDR1 and CDR2 from the germline V gene are SGHDT and YYEEEE. The CDR3 loop spans 17 amino acids. The CDR3 DNA follows: TGTGCCAGCAGCTTGCTGGGGAGGACTGCTGGGGCCAACGTCCTGACTTTC. It specifies CASSLLGRTAGANVLTF.

The rearrangement uses TRBV11-3 and TRBJ2-6, with a tentative D call TRBD1 (5 bases). CDR1 is SGHNT, CDR2 YENEEA, per germline. Trimming cost V 2 bases and J 5 bases, with 10 bases left between them. This CDR3 is built from 15 residues. In DNA, the CDR3 is TGTGCCAGCAGCTTAAGGCAGGGCTGGGCCAACGTCCTGACTTTC. It specifies CASSLRQGWANVLTF.

This chain links TRBV7-9 with TRBJ2-7; 10 bases agree with TRBD2. The CDR3 length is 15 residues. From germline, CDR1 is SEHNR and CDR2 FQNEAQ (reference sequence). J gave up 3 bases and V 5 bases, and 7 bases lay outside the gene matches. In nucleotides, the CDR3 is TGTGCCAGCAGCAAAGTAGCTAGCGGGAGCTACGAGCAGTACGTC. Protein: CASSKVASGSYEQYV.